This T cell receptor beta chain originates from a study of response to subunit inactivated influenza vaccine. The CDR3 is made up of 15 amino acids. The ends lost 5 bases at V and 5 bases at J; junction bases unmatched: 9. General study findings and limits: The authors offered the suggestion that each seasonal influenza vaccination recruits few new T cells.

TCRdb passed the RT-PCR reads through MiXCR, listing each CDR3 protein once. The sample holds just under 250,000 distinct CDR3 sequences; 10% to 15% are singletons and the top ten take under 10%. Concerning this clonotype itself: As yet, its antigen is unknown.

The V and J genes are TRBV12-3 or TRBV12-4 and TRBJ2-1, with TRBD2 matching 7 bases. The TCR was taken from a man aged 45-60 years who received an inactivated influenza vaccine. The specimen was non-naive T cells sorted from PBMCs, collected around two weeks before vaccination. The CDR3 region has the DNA TGTGCCAGCAGTGCTAGCGGAGCCAGGCACAATGAGCAGTTCTTC. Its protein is CASSASGARHNEQFF.